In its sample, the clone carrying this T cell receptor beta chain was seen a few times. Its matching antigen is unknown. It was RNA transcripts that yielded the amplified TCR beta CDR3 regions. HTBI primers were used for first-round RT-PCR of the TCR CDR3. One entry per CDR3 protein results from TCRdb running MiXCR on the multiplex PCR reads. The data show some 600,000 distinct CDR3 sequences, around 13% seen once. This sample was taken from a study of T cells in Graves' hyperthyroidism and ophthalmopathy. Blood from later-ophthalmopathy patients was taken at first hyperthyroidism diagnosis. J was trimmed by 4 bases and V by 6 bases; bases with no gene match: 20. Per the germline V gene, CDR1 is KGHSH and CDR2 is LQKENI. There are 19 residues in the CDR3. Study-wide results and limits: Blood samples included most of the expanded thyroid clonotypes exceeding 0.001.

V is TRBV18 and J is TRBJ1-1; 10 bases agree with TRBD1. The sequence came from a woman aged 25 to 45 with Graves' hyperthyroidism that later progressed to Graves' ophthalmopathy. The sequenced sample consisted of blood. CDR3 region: CASSSRSGTGAGIGTEAFF. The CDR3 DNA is TGTGCCAGCTCCTCTCGGAGCGGGACAGGGGCTGGGATTGGCACTGAAGCTTTCTTT.